The sequence of this T cell receptor beta chain was determined in a study of control samples from healthy donors and cancer patients. Generated by immunoSEQ multiplex PCR, the TCRdb table keeps only in-frame clones and is missing some. Among roughly 86,000 clones listed, 93% were seen once. The CDR3 is made up of 14 amino acids. The germline CDR1 and CDR2 sequences are SGHDN and FVKESK. With V trimmed by 1 base and J by 4 bases, 1 base remained unmatched. Sequenced input: blood. V gene TRBV14 combines with J gene TRBJ2-1; 7 bases align to TRBD1. The TCR comes from a woman in her twenties or thirties in good health. The CDR3 nucleotides read TGTGCCAGCAGCCAAGTGGGACAGTACAATGAGCAGTTCTTC. Its translation is CASSQVGQYNEQFF.